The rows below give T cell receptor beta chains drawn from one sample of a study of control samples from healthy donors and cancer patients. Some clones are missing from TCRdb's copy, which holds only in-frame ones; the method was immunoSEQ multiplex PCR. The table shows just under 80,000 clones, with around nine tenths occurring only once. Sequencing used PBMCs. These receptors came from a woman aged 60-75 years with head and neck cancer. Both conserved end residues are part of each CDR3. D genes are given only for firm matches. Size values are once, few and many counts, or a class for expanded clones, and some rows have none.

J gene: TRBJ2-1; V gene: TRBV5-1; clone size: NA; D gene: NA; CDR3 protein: CASSLEGGGSYNEQFF; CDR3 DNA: TGCGCCAGCAGCTTGGAGGGCGGTGGCTCCTACAATGAGCAGTTCTTC
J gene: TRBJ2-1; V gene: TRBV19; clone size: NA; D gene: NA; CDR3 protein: CASSRGSGSYNEQFF; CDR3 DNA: TGTGCCAGTAGTAGGGGGAGCGGCTCCTACAATGAGCAGTTCTTC
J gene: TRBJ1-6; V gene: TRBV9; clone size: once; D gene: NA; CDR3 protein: CASSVRVASPLHF; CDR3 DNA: TGTGCCAGCAGCGTCAGGGTAGCTTCACCCCTCCACTTT
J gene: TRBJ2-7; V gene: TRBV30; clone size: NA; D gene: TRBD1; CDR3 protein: CAWSAWGTESYF; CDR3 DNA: TGTGCCTGGAGTGCGTGGGGGACAGAGAGTTACTTC
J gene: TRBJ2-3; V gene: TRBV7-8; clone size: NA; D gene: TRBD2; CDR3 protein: CASSLETSGRALDTQYF; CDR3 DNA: TGTGCCAGCAGCTTAGAGACTAGCGGGAGGGCCTTAGATACGCAGTATTTT
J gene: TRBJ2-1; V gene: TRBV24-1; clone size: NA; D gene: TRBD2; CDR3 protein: CATSDQREGLDNEQFF; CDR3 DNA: TGTGCCACCAGTGATCAGAGGGAGGGCCTCGACAATGAGCAGTTCTTC
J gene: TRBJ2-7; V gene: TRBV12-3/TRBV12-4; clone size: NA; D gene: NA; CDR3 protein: CASSLAVDYEQYF; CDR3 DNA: TGTGCCAGCAGTTTAGCCGTGGATTACGAGCAGTACTTC
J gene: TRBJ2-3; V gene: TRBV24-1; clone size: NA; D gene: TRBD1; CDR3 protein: CATSDPPGTGDTDTQYF; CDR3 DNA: TGTGCCACCAGTGATCCGCCCGGGACAGGGGACACAGATACGCAGTATTTT
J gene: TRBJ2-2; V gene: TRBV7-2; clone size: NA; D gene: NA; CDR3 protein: CASSIAARGTGELFF; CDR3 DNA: TGTGCCAGCAGCATAGCCGCGCGAGGGACCGGGGAGCTGTTTTTT
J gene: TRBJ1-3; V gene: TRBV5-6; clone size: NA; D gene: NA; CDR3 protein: CASSLEGSQGVGNTIYF; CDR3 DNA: TGTGCCAGCAGCTTGGAGGGATCTCAGGGAGTTGGAAACACCATATATTTT
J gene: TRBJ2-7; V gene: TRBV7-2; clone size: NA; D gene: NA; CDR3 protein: CASSLVWTAYEQYF; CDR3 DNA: TGTGCCAGCAGCTTGGTTTGGACGGCCTACGAGCAGTACTTC
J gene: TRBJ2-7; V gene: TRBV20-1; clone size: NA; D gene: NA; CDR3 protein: CSAQGSYEQYF; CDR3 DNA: TGCAGTGCCCAGGGCTCCTACGAGCAGTACTTC
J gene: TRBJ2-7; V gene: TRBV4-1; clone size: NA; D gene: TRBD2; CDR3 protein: CASSLTSGSTYEQYF; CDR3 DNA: TGCGCCAGCAGCCTAACTAGCGGGAGCACCTACGAGCAGTACTTC
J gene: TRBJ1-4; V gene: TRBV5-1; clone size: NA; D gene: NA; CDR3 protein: CASSLGGLGEKLFF; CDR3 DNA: TGCGCCAGCAGCTTGGGTGGGCTTGGTGAAAAACTGTTTTTT
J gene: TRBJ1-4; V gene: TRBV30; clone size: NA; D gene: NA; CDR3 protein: CAWSTNSNEKLFF; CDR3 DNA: TGTGCCTGGAGTACCAACAGTAATGAAAAACTGTTTTTT
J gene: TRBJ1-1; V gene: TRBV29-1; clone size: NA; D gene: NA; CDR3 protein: CSVASGSAEAFF; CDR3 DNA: TGCAGCGTTGCAAGTGGCTCGGCTGAAGCTTTCTTT
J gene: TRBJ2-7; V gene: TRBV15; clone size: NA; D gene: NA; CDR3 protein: CATSNLGTQSYEQYF; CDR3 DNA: TGTGCCACCAGTAACCTGGGGACTCAATCCTACGAGCAGTACTTC
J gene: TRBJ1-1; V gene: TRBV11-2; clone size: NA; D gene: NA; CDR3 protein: CASSLVSTEAFF; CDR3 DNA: TGTGCCAGCAGCTTAGTGTCCACTGAAGCTTTCTTT
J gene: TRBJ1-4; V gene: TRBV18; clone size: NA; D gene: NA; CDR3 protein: CASSETNRRSEKLFF; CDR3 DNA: TGTGCCAGCTCGGAGACTAACAGGAGGAGTGAAAAACTGTTTTTT
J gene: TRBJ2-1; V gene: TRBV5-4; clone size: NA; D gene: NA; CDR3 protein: CASSLTSQSSYNEQFF; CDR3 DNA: TGTGCCAGCAGCTTGACTAGCCAGAGCTCCTACAATGAGCAGTTCTTC
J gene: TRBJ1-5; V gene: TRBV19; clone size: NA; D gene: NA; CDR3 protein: CASSIDRISNQPQHF; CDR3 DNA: TGTGCCAGTAGTATAGACAGAATTAGCAATCAGCCCCAGCATTTT
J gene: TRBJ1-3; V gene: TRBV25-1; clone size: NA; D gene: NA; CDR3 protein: CASTGTSSGNTIYF; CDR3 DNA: TGTGCCAGCACCGGCACGAGCTCTGGAAACACCATATATTTT
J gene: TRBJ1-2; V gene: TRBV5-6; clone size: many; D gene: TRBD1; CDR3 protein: CASSLDPGQGLHGYTF; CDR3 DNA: TGTGCCAGCAGCTTGGATCCGGGACAGGGGTTACATGGCTACACCTTC
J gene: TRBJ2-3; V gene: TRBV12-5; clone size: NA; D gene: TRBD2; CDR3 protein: CASGLVLAGGPGTQYF; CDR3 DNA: TGTGCTAGTGGTTTGGTCCTAGCGGGAGGGCCGGGTACGCAGTATTTT
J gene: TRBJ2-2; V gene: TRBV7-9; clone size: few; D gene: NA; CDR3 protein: CASSQPFQGAGELFF; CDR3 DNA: TGTGCCAGCAGCCAGCCCTTTCAGGGCGCCGGGGAGCTGTTTTTT
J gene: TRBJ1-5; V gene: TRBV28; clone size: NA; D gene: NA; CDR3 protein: CASSTPGMNQPQHF; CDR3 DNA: TGTGCCAGCAGTACGCCAGGTATGAATCAGCCCCAGCATTTT
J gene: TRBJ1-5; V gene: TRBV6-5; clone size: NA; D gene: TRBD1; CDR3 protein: CASRPTGGFQPQHF; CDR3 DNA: TGTGCCAGCAGGCCTACAGGGGGCTTTCAGCCCCAGCATTTT
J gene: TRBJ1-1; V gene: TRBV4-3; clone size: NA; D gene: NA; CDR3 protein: CASSRFGLVGDTEAFF; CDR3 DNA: TGCGCCAGCAGCCGCTTCGGTTTAGTGGGGGACACTGAAGCTTTCTTT
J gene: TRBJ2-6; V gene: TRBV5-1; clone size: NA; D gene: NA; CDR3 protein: CASSLDSGVVDPGANVLTF; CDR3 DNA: TGCGCCAGCAGCTTGGACTCGGGGGTCGTGGATCCTGGGGCCAACGTCCTGACTTTC
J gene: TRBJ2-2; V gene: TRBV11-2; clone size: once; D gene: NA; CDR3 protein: CASSLFPGTQTGELFF; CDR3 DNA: TGTGCCAGCAGCTTATTTCCCGGTACGCAAACCGGGGAGCTGTTTTTT
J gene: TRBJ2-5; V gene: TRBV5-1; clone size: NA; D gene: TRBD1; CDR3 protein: CASSLQGAYGETQYF; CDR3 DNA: TGCGCCAGCAGCTTACAGGGGGCGTACGGAGAGACCCAGTACTTC
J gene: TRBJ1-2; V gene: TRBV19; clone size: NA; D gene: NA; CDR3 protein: CASSIVLESYGYTF; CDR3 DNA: TGTGCCAGTAGTATAGTATTGGAGTCCTATGGCTACACCTTC
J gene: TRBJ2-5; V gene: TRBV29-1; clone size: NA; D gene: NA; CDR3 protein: CSVELGRATQYF; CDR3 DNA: TGCAGCGTTGAACTCGGGCGGGCGACCCAGTACTTC
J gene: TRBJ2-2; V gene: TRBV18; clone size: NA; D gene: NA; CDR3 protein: CASSPVAANTGELFF; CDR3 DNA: TGTGCCAGCTCACCAGTAGCGGCGAACACCGGGGAGCTGTTTTTT
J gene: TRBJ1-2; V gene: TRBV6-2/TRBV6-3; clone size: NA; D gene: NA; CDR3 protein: CASSLVAGTSPNYGYTF; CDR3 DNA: TGTGCCAGCAGTTTGGTAGCGGGGACCTCTCCTAACTATGGCTACACCTTC
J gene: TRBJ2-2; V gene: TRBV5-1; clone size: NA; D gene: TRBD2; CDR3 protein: CASSSLTSGEITGELFF; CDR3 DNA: TGCGCCAGCAGCTCTTTGACTAGCGGCGAGATCACCGGGGAGCTGTTTTTT
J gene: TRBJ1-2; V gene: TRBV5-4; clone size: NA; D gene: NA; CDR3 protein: CASSIGRGKTNNYGYTF; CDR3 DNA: TGTGCCAGCAGCATCGGTCGGGGCAAGACCAATAACTATGGCTACACCTTC
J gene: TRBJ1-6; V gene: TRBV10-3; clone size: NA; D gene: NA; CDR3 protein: CAISDGDSPLHF; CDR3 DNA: TGTGCCATCAGTGATGGGGATTCACCCCTCCACTTT
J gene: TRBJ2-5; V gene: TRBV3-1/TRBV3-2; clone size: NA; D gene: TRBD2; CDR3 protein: CASSQEIFAGTSGDQETQYF; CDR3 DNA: TGTGCCAGCAGCCAAGAAATTTTCGCTGGGACTAGCGGGGACCAAGAGACCCAGTACTTC
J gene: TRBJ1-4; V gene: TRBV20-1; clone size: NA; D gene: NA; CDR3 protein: CSANFGEKLFF; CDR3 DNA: TGCAGTGCTAACTTTGGGGAAAAACTGTTTTTT
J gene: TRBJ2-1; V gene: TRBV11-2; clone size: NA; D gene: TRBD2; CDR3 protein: CASRPGLAGGRSYNEQFF; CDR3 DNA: TGTGCCAGCAGACCTGGACTAGCGGGAGGAAGGTCCTACAATGAGCAGTTCTTC
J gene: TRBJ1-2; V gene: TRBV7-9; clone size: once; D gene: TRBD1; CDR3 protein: CASGGTGGFGYTF; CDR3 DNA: TGTGCCAGCGGCGGGACAGGGGGTTTTGGCTACACCTTC
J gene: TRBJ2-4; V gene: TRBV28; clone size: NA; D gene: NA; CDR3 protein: CASSLSRAVKAKNIQYF; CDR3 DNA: TGTGCCAGCAGTTTGAGCCGGGCGGTAAAAGCCAAAAACATTCAGTACTTC
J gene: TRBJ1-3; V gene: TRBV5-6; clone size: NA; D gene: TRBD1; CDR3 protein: CASSLVGTGVGNTIYF; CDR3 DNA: TGTGCCAGCAGCTTGGTAGGGACAGGGGTTGGAAACACCATATATTTT
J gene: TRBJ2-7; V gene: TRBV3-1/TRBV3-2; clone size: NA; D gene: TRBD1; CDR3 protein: CASSQDYRGREQYF; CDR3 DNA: TGTGCCAGCAGCCAAGATTACAGGGGAAGAGAGCAGTACTTC